Below, one T cell receptor beta chain is given with its context. The data belong to a study of blood T cell repertoires in COVID-19. Study-level background: Spain, Italy and the United States supplied samples that represented acute and convalescent COVID-19. The cDNA or gDNA used as material had been derived from T cells, B-cell-depleted T cells, or PBMCs.

Per the study methods: For nucleated cells, counts were estimated from reference gene primer amplification. Clones were sequenced by immunoSEQ multiplex PCR, and TCRdb holds only the in-frame ones, with some missing. V, J and clone size are those of that table, while D and trimming were read from the DNA. Of about 35,000 clones in the sample, roughly 78% are singletons; the top ten hold about an eighth. The CDR3 is made up of 15 amino acids. V shed 3 bases and J 7 bases; nucleotides not matched to a gene: 5. Germline V gene data show CDR1 as SGHAT and CDR2 as FQNNGV. The receptor was derived from a woman in her 70s with acute or convalescent COVID-19. Material for sequencing was peripheral blood. This chain uses TRBV11-2 with TRBJ2-7; 14 nucleotides align to TRBD2. CDR3 coding DNA: TGTGCCAGCAGCTTGGGACTAGCGGGAGTGGAAGAGCAGTACTTC. Its translation is CASSLGLAGVEEQYF.